The 4 T cell receptor beta chains reported below all come from one sample, sequenced in a study of CD8+CD57+ T cells in acquired aplastic anemia. Genomic DNA served as template for TCR beta VDJ and CDR3 profiling. Each CDR3 protein gets one entry after TCRdb re-called the reads with MiXCR. The profile shows 80,000 or so distinct CDR3 sequences, about half of them singletons. Source material: sorted CD4+, CD8+, or CD8+CD57+ T cells (not recorded which) from PBMCs. The source is a human donor in good health, serving as a control.

As to this clonotype: This could be a read error, since a much larger clone is one nucleotide away. The chain recombines TRBV7-2 with TRBJ2-7; D remains unclear. The CDR3 spans 18 residues. Germline V gives CDR1 SGHTA, CDR2 FQGNSA. Trimming took off 0 bases at V and 3 bases at J, with 21 bases between the two ends. In DNA, the CDR3 is TGTGCCAGCAGCTTAGCGGAACCGTTAAGGGTGGCGGTCTACGAGCAGTACTTC. Translation gives CASSLAEPLRVAVYEQYF.

This clonotype has a count of ten or more. This chain joins TRBV11-2 and TRBJ2-3, with TRBD1 matching 7 bases. Trimming cost V 1 base and J 4 bases; bases outside gene matches: 5. Germline CDR1 SGHAT, CDR2 FQNNGV. The CDR3 is made up of 15 amino acids. CDR3 in amino acids: CASSLGQGTADTQYF. CDR3 DNA sequence: TGTGCCAGCAGCTTAGGACAGGGTACTGCAGATACGCAGTATTTT.

The V call is TRBV20-1, the J call TRBJ2-3; 7 bases align to TRBD2. V trimming: 3 bases; J trimming: 4 bases; junction bases outside the gene matches: 10. This CDR3 is built from 15 residues. Germline V gene sequence: CDR1 DFQATT, CDR2 SNEGSKA (reference sequence). The DNA of the CDR3 is TGCAGTGCTAGTAGGGGCGGGAGAGGCGCAGATACGCAGTATTTT. It translates to CSASRGGRGADTQYF.

This clonotype was seen repeatedly, ten times or more. The genes are TRBV7-9 and TRBJ1-2, with D maybe TRBD1 (5 bases). Trimming took off 5 bases at V and 0 bases at J, with 19 bases between the two ends. The CDR3 loop spans 17 amino acids. The germline V gene has CDR1 SEHNR and CDR2 FQNEAQ (reference sequence). This chain's CDR3 is CASSAHLGGKPNYGYTF. CDR3 DNA: TGTGCCAGCAGCGCCCATCTGGGGGGGAAACCTAACTATGGCTACACCTTC.